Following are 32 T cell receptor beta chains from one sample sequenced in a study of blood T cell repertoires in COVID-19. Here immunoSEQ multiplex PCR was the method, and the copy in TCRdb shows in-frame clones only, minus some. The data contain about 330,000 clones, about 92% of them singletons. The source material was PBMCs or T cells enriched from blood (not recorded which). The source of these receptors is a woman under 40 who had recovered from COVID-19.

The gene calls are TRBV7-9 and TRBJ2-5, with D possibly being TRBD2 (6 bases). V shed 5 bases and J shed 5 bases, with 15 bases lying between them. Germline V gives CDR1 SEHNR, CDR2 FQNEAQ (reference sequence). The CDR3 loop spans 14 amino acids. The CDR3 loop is CASSRPAGRETQYF. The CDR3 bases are TGTGCCAGCAGCCGGCCCGCGGGGAGGGAGACCCAGTACTTC. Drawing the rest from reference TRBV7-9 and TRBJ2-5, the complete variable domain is DTGVSQNPRHKITKRGQNVTFRCDPISEHNRLYWYRQTLGQGPEFLTYFQNEAQLEKSRLLSDRFSAERPKGSFSTLEIQRTEQGDSAMYLCASSRPAGRETQYFGPGTRLLVL.

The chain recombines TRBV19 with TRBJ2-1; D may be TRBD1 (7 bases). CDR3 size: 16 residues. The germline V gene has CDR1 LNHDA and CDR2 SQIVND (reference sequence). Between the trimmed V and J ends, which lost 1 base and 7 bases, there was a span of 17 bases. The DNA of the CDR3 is TGTGCCAGTAGTATAGCAGGGGGAAGGGGGGATAATGAGCAGTTCTTC. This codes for CASSIAGGRGDNEQFF.

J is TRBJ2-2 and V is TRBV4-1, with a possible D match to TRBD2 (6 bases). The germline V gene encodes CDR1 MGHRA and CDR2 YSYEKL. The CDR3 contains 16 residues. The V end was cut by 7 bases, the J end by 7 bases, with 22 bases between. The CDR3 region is CASTQSIAERGGELFF. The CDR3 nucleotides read TGCGCCAGCACCCAGTCGATAGCGGAAAGGGGCGGGGAGCTGTTTTTT.

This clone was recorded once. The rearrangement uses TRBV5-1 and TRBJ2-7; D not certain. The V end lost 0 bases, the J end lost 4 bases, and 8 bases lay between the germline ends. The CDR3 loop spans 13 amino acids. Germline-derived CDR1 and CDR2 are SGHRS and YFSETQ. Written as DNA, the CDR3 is TGCGCCAGCAGCTTGGAGGCTAGATACGAGCAGTACTTC. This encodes CASSLEARYEQYF.

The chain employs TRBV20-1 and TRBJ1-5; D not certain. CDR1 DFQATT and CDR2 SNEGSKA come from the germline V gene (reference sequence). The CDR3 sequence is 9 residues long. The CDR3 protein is CSFFQPQHF. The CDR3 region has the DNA TGCAGCTTTTTTCAGCCCCAGCATTTT.

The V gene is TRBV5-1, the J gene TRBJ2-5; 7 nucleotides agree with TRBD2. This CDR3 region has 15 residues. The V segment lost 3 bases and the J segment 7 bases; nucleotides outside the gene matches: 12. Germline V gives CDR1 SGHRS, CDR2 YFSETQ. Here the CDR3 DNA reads TGCGCCAGCAGCTGGACTAGGCCCTCGGGAGGGACCCAGTACTTC. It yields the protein CASSWTRPSGGTQYF.

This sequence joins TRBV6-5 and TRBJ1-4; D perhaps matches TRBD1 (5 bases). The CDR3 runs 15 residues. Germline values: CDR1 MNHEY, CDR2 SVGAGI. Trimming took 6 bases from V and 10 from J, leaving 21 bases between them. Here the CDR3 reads CASSETRGGLRKLFF. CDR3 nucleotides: TGTGCCAGCAGCGAGACCCGTGGGGGGTTAAGAAAACTGTTTTTT.

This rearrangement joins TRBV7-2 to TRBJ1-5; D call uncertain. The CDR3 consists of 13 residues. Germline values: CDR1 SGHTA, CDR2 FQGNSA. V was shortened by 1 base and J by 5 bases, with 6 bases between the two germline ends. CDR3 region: CASSLETYQPQHF. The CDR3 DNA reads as TGTGCCAGCAGCTTAGAGACTTATCAGCCCCAGCATTTT. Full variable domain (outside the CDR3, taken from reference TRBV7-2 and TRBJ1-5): GAGVSQSPSNKVTEKGKDVELRCDPISGHTALYWYRQSLGQGLEFLIYFQGNSAPDKSGLPSDRFSAERTGGSVSTLTIQRTQQEDSAVYLCASSLETYQPQHFGDGTRLSIL.

DNA of the CDR3: TGTGCCAGCAGAACCGGGTTAATAAGTGGGGCCAACGTCCTGACTTTC. It translates to CASRTGLISGANVLTF. The chain couples TRBV27 to TRBJ2-6; D not certain. Germline V gene sequence: CDR1 MNHEY, CDR2 SMNVEV (reference sequence). Trimming stripped 6 bases from V and 3 bases from J, with 15 bases between. The CDR3 contains 16 residues.

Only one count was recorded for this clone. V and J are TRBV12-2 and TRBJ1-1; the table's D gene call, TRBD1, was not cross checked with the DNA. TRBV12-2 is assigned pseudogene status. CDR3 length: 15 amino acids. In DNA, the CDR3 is TGTGCAAGTCGCTTAGTACTACAGGGCTGGACTGAAGCTTTCTTT. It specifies CASRLVLQGWTEAFF.

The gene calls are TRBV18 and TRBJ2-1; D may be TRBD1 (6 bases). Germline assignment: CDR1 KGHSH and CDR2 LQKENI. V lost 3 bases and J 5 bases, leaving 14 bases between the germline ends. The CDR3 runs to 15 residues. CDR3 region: CASSPYRVGDNEQFF. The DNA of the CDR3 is TGTGCCAGCTCACCCTACAGGGTGGGGGACAATGAGCAGTTCTTC.

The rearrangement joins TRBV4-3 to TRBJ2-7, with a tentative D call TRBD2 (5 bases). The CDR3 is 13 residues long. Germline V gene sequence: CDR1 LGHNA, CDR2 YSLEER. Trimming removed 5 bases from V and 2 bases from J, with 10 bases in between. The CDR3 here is CASSKGDPYEQYF. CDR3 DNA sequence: TGCGCCAGCAGCAAGGGAGACCCCTACGAGCAGTACTTC.

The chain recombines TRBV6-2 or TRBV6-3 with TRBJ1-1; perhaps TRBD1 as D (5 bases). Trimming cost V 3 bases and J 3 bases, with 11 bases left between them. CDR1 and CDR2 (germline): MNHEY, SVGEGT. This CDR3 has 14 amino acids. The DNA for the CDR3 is TGTGCCAGCAGTTATAGGGGTTCGGACACTGAAGCTTTCTTT. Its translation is CASSYRGSDTEAFF.

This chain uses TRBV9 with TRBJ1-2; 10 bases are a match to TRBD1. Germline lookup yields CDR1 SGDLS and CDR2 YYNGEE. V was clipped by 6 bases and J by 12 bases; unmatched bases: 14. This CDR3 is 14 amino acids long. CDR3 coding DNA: TGTGCCAGCACCGTCCGGGGACAGGGGATTAACAACACCTTC. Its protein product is CASTVRGQGINNTF.

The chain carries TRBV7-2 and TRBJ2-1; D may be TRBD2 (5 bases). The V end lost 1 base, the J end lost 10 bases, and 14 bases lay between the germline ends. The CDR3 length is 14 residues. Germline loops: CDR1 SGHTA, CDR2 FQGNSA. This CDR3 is CASSLGRYVREQFF. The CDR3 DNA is TGTGCCAGCAGCTTAGGGAGGTACGTTCGGGAGCAGTTCTTC.

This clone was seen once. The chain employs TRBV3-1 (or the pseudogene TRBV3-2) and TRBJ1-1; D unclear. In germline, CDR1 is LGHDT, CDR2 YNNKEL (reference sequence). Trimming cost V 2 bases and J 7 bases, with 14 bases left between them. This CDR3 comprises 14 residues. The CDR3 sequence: CASSQFRAIDEAFF. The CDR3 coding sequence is TGTGCCAGCAGCCAATTTCGAGCGATCGATGAAGCTTTCTTT.

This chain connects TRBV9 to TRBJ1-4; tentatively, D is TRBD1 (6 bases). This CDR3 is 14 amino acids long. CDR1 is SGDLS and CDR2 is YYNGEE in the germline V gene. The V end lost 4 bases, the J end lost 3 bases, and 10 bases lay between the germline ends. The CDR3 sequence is CASSRQVSNEKLFF. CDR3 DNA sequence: TGTGCCAGCAGCCGACAGGTCTCTAATGAAAAACTGTTTTTT.

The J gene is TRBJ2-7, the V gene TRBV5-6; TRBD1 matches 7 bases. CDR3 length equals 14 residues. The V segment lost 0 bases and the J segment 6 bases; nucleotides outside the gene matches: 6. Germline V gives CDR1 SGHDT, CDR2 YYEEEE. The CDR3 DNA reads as TGTGCCAGCAGCTTGGGGGTGACAGGGACCGAGCAGTACTTC. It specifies CASSLGVTGTEQYF.

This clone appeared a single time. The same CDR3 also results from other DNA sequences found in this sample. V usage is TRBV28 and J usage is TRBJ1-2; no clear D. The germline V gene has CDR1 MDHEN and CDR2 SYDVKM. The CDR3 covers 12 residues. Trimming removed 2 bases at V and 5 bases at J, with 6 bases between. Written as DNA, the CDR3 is TGTGCCAGCAGTTTAGTCTCTTATGGCTACACCTTC. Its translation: CASSLVSYGYTF.

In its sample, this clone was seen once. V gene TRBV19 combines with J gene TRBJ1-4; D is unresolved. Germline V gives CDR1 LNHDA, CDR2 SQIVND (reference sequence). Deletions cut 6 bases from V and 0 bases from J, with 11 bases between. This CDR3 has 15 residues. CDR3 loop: CASSLAKPTNEKLFF. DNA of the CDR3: TGTGCCAGTAGCCTAGCCAAACCAACTAATGAAAAACTGTTTTTT.

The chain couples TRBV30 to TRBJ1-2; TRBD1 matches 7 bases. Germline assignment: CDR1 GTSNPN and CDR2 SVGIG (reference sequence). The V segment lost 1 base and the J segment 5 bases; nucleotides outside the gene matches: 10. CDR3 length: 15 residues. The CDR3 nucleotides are TGTGCCTGGAGTGCCCATGACAGGGAAGGTTATGGCTACACCTTC. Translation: CAWSAHDREGYGYTF.

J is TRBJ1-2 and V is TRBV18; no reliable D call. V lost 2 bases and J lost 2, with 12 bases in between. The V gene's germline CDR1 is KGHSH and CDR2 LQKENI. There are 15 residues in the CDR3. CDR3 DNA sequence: TGTGCCAGCTCACCAGAAGGGAGACCCAACTATGGCTACACCTTC. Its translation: CASSPEGRPNYGYTF.

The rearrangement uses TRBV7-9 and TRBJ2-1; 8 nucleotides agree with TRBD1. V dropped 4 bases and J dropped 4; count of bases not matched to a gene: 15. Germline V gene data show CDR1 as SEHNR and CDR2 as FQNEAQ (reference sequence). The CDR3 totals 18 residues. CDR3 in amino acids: CASSSAQARDRRYNEQFF. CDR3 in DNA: TGTGCCAGCAGCTCCGCCCAAGCCCGGGACAGGAGATACAATGAGCAGTTCTTC.

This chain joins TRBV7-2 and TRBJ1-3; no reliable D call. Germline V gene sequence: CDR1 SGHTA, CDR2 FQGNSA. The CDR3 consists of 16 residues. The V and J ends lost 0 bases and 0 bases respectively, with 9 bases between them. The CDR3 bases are TGTGCCAGCAGCTTAGCGCAGTCCGCCTCTGGAAACACCATATATTTT. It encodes CASSLAQSASGNTIYF.

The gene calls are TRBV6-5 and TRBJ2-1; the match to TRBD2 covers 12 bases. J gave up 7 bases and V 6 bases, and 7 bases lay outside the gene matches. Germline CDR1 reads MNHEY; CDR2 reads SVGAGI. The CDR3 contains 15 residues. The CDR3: CASSETSGSRNEQFF. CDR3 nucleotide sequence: TGTGCCAGCAGCGAGACTAGCGGGAGTCGAAATGAGCAGTTCTTC.

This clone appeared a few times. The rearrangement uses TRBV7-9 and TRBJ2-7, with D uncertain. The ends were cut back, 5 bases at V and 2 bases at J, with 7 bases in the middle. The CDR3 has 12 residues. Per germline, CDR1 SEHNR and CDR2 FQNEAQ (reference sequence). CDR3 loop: CASSPSAYEQYF. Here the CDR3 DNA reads TGTGCCAGCAGCCCCTCGGCCTACGAGCAGTACTTC.

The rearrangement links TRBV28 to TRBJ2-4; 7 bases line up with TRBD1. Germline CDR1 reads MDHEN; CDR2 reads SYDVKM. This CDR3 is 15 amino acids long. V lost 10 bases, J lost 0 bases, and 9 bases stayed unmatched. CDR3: CATTSQGKAKNIQYF. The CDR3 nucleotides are TGTGCCACAACCTCACAGGGGAAAGCCAAAAACATTCAGTACTTC.

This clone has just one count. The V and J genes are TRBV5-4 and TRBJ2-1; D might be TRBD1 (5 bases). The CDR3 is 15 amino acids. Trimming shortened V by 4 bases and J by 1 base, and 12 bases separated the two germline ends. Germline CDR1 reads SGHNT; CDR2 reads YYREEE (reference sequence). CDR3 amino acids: CASSQGDRSYNEQFF. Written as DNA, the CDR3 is TGTGCCAGCAGCCAAGGGGATAGGTCCTACAATGAGCAGTTCTTC.

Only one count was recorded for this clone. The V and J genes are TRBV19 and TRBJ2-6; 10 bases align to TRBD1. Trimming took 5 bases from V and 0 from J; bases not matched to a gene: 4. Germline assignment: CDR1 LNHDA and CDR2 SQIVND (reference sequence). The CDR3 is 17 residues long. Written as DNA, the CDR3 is TGTGCCAGTAGTCCGACAGGGGGCCACTCTGGGGCCAACGTCCTGACTTTC. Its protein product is CASSPTGGHSGANVLTF.

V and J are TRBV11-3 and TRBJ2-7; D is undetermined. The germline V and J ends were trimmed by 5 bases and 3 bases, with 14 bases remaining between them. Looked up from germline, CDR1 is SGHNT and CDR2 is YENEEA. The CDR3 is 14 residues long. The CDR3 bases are TGTGCCAGCAGCCCAGACTCACGAAACTACGAGCAGTACTTC. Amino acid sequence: CASSPDSRNYEQYF.

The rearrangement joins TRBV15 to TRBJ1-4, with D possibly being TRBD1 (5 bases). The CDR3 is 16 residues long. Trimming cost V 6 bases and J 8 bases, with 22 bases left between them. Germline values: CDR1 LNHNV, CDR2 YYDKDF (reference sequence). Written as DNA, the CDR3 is TGTGCCACCAGTAGGGTGGGGGAGGGCGCCGGCGAAAAACTGTTTTTT. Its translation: CATSRVGEGAGEKLFF.

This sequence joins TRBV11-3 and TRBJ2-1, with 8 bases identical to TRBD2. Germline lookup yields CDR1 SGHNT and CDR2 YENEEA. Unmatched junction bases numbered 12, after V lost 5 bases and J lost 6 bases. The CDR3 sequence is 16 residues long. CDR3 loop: CASSLRVAGTVNEQFF. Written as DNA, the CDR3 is TGTGCCAGCAGCCTTAGAGTAGCGGGGACGGTCAATGAGCAGTTCTTC.